Below, one T cell receptor beta chain is given with its context. Germline V CDR1 and CDR2: LNHDA, SQIVND (reference sequence). The CDR3 has 13 amino acids. V lost 3 bases and J 3 bases, leaving 8 bases between the germline ends. This sample is part of a study of blood T cell repertoires in COVID-19. Study-level background: Samples came from the United States, Italy and Spain, spanning acute and convalescent COVID-19. The cDNA or gDNA used as material had been derived from T cells, B-cell-depleted T cells, or PBMCs.

Methods used by the authors: Scientists estimated how many nucleated cells there were by amplifying reference gene primers. Sequencing was performed with immunoSEQ multiplex PCR; in TCRdb, only in-frame clones are kept and a portion is missing. V and J calls plus clone size are reproduced from that table; the DNA served to infer D and trimming. The sample yields approximately 170,000 clones, about four fifths seen once. V gene TRBV19 combines with J gene TRBJ2-5; tentatively, D is TRBD1 (6 bases). The receptor comes from a man aged 60-69 years with active or convalescent COVID-19. Sample: peripheral blood. The DNA of the CDR3 is TGTGCCAGTAGTATCCCAGGGGAAGAGACCCAGTACTTC. It translates to CASSIPGEETQYF. The whole variable domain, filled in from reference TRBV19 and TRBJ2-5, reads DGGITQSPKYLFRKEGQNVTLSCEQNLNHDAMYWYRQDPGQGLRLIYYSQIVNDFQKGDIAEGYSVSREKKESFPLTVTSAQKNPTAFYLCASSIPGEETQYFGPGTRLLVL.